These 22 T cell receptor beta chains came from one sample sequenced in a study of technical replicates of blood from a handful of donors. Measured with immunoSEQ multiplex PCR; TCRdb has only the in-frame clones, and not every one. The sample carries tens of thousands of clones, around 87% recorded once. The specimen sequenced was PBMCs. All receptors come from a human donor in good health. Some clones in this sample may be carry-over from other donors' samples.

V usage is TRBV28 and J usage is TRBJ2-1; 14 bases are a match to TRBD2. The CDR3 contains 17 residues. V shed 6 bases, J shed 8 bases, and the junction held 12 bases outside the gene matches. Germline V CDR1 and CDR2: MDHEN, SYDVKM. The CDR3 region has the DNA TGTGCCAGCAGGTTTCCCCCCGGGACTAGCGGGGGATATGAGCAGTTCTTC. Protein product: CASRFPPGTSGGYEQFF. Full variable domain (missing parts from reference TRBV28 and TRBJ2-1): DVKVTQSSRYLVKRTGEKVFLECVQDMDHENMFWYRQDPGLGLRLIYFSYDVKMKEKGDIPEGYSVSREKKERFSLILESASTNQTSMYLCASRFPPGTSGGYEQFFGPGTRLTVL.

V is TRBV19 and J is TRBJ2-7, with no clear D. CDR3 length equals 12 residues. Germline assignment: CDR1 LNHDA and CDR2 SQIVND (reference sequence). V was trimmed by 7 bases and J by 12 bases, leaving 19 bases between them. This CDR3 is CASTWQRIAPYF. CDR3 sequence (DNA): TGTGCCAGTACCTGGCAGCGAATTGCTCCGTACTTC.

This clone has a single count. The chain has TRBV6-1 and TRBJ2-7; 14 bases are a match to TRBD2. Germline-derived CDR1 and CDR2 are MNHNS and SASEGT. This CDR3 is 15 amino acids long. Trimming removed 5 bases from V and 9 bases from J; junction bases left unmatched: 9. CDR3 in amino acids: CASSPGTSGSSRQYF. CDR3 coding DNA: TGTGCCAGCAGTCCCGGGACTAGCGGGAGTTCTCGGCAGTACTTC.

In this sample, this clone turned up a few times. This chain links TRBV7-9 with TRBJ1-2; unclear D gene. This CDR3 has 15 amino acids. Germline values: CDR1 SEHNR, CDR2 FQNEAQ (reference sequence). The ends were cut back, 1 base at V and 6 bases at J, with 15 bases in the middle. CDR3 sequence reads: CASSLEGGSGNGYTF. The CDR3, as DNA: TGTGCCAGCAGCTTAGAGGGCGGGAGCGGGAATGGCTACACCTTC.

The rearrangement links TRBV9 to TRBJ1-2; TRBD1 agrees at 7 bases. With V trimmed by 4 bases and J by 2 bases, 11 bases remained unmatched. CDR1 is SGDLS, CDR2 YYNGEE, per germline. This CDR3 is 16 amino acids long. CDR3 in DNA: TGTGCCAGCAGCCCCCTAGGGACAGTTAGAAACTATGGCTACACCTTC. Protein sequence: CASSPLGTVRNYGYTF. Complete variable domain (other parts from reference TRBV9 and TRBJ1-2): DSGVTQTPKHLITATGQRVTLRCSPRSGDLSVYWYQQSLDQGLQFLIQYYNGEERAKGNILERFSAQQFPDLHSELNLSSLELGDSALYFCASSPLGTVRNYGYTFGSGTRLTVV.

The V call is TRBV29-1, the J call TRBJ2-2, with D possibly matching TRBD2 (7 bases). Trimming shortened V by 7 bases and J by 4 bases, and 13 bases separated the two germline ends. The CDR3 spans 13 residues. Per germline, CDR1 SQVTM and CDR2 ANQGSEA. The CDR3 DNA is TGCAGCGGTTTCGGGGGGCCCACCGGGGAGCTGTTTTTT. Encoded protein: CSGFGGPTGELFF.

The V and J genes are TRBV4-1 and TRBJ2-3; 7 bases align to TRBD2. This CDR3 spans 17 amino acids. Germline V CDR1 and CDR2: MGHRA, YSYEKL. V dropped 1 base and J dropped 2; count of bases not matched to a gene: 9. CDR3 DNA sequence: TGCGCCAGCAGCCAAGTAAAAGCGGGGATAATCACAGATACGCAGTATTTT. Encoded protein: CASSQVKAGIITDTQYF.

The chain links TRBV20-1 to TRBJ2-1; no clear D gene. Trimming removed 5 bases from V and 7 bases from J, with 6 bases in between. The CDR3 contains 10 residues. Germline CDR1 and CDR2: DFQATT and SNEGSKA (reference sequence). CDR3 region: CSAPGNEQFF. Here the CDR3 DNA reads TGCAGTGCTCCAGGTAATGAGCAGTTCTTC.

The rearrangement uses TRBV15 and TRBJ2-1; a weak D match, TRBD1 (5 bases). Trimming shortened V by 2 bases and J by 4 bases, and 18 bases separated the two germline ends. CDR1 LNHNV and CDR2 YYDKDF come from the germline V gene (reference sequence). The CDR3 sequence is 17 residues long. CDR3: CATSRPYVRRGYNEQFF. CDR3 DNA: TGTGCCACCAGCAGACCTTACGTTAGAAGGGGATACAATGAGCAGTTCTTC.

This clone has a handful of counts. The chain is built from TRBV9 and TRBJ1-1, with D tentatively TRBD1 (6 bases). The length of the CDR3 is 15 residues. Germline V gene sequence: CDR1 SGDLS, CDR2 YYNGEE. V lost 0 bases and J 4 bases, leaving 13 bases between the germline ends. The CDR3 sequence: CASSVGPGAGTEAFF. The CDR3 DNA reads as TGTGCCAGCAGCGTAGGCCCAGGGGCGGGCACTGAAGCTTTCTTT.

V and J are TRBV5-1 and TRBJ1-2; D is unresolved. V shed 1 base and J shed 5 bases, with 12 bases lying between them. From germline, CDR1 is SGHRS and CDR2 YFSETQ. This CDR3 is 14 amino acids long. CDR3 sequence reads: CASSLSDTRYGYTF. CDR3 nucleotide sequence: TGCGCCAGCAGCTTGTCCGACACGAGATATGGCTACACCTTC.

The rearrangement joins TRBV2 to TRBJ2-5, with a weak D call TRBD2 (5 bases). CDR1 and CDR2 from the germline V gene are SNHLY and FYNNEI. The V end was cut by 1 base, the J end by 4 bases, with 16 bases between. This CDR3 has 16 residues. The CDR3 loop is CASSEVVAWSGETQYF. The DNA of the CDR3 is TGTGCCAGCAGTGAAGTCGTAGCGTGGAGTGGAGAGACCCAGTACTTC.

The chain couples TRBV6-6 to TRBJ1-1; 7 positions agree with TRBD1. From germline, CDR1 is MNHNY and CDR2 SVGAGI (reference sequence). V was clipped by 5 bases and J by 4 bases; unmatched bases: 13. This CDR3 has 16 residues. In DNA, the CDR3 is TGTGCCAGCAGTCTACTCCAGACAGGGAGAGGCACTGAAGCTTTCTTT. This translates into CASSLLQTGRGTEAFF.

The J gene is TRBJ2-5, the V gene TRBV27; a possible D gene is TRBD1 (6 bases). This CDR3 has 14 residues. The V end lost 3 bases, the J end lost 4 bases, and 12 bases lay between the germline ends. Germline-derived CDR1 and CDR2 are MNHEY and SMNVEV (reference sequence). CDR3 sequence reads: CASSFRTARETQYF. The CDR3 nucleotides read TGTGCCAGCAGTTTTAGGACAGCGCGAGAGACCCAGTACTTC.

The table lists this clone with a few counts. The rearrangement joins TRBV5-1 to TRBJ1-2; 11 nucleotides align to TRBD1. J gave up 4 bases and V 1 base, and 9 bases lay outside the gene matches. The CDR3 consists of 17 residues. Germline CDR1 SGHRS, CDR2 YFSETQ. For the CDR3, the DNA is TGCGCCAGCAGCTTGACCCGGACAGGGGGCGAGAGCTATGGCTACACCTTC. This encodes CASSLTRTGGESYGYTF. The full variable domain, its missing parts supplied by reference TRBV5-1 and TRBJ1-2, is KAGVTQTPRYLIKTRGQQVTLSCSPISGHRSVSWYQQTPGQGLQFLFEYFSETQRNKGNFPGRFSGRQFSNSRSEMNVSTLELGDSALYLCASSLTRTGGESYGYTFGSGTRLTVV.

The chain couples TRBV21-1 to TRBJ2-3; the D call of TRBD2 is as the table states it, not checked on the DNA. TRBV21-1 is a recognized pseudogene. The CDR3 totals 15 residues. The CDR3 spells CASSKGRVNTDTQYF. DNA for the CDR3: TGTGCCAGCAGCAAAGGGAGGGTAAACACAGATACGCAGTATTTT.

V is TRBV19 and J is TRBJ2-3, with TRBD2 as a possible D gene (6 bases). Germline CDR1 reads LNHDA; CDR2 reads SQIVND (reference sequence). With 7 bases removed from V and 6 bases from J, the gap between germline ends came to 17 bases. The CDR3 totals 14 residues. The CDR3 sequence is CASMEGALGDTQYF. The DNA of the CDR3 is TGTGCCAGTATGGAGGGAGCCCTAGGGGATACGCAGTATTTT. Full variable domain (outside the CDR3, taken from reference TRBV19 and TRBJ2-3): DGGITQSPKYLFRKEGQNVTLSCEQNLNHDAMYWYRQDPGQGLRLIYYSQIVNDFQKGDIAEGYSVSREKKESFPLTVTSAQKNPTAFYLCASMEGALGDTQYFGPGTRLTVL.

This chain connects TRBV30 to TRBJ1-2, with 9 positions matching TRBD1. The CDR3 covers 13 residues. Germline V gene lookup returns CDR1 GTSNPN and CDR2 SVGIG (reference sequence). The V and J ends lost 4 bases and 8 bases, in that order; junction bases with no gene match: 8. Written as DNA, the CDR3 is TGTGCCTGGAATTCGTTGGGACAGGGAGGCTACACCTTC. Encoded protein: CAWNSLGQGGYTF. Combining the CDR3 with reference TRBV30 and TRBJ1-2 gives the whole variable domain SQTIHQWPATLVQPVGSPLSLECTVEGTSNPNLYWYRQAAGRGLQLLFYSVGIGQISSEVPQNLSASRPQDRQFILSSKKLLLSDSGFYLCAWNSLGQGGYTFGSGTRLTVV.

The chain is built from TRBV4-1 and TRBJ2-7, with 7 nucleotides matching TRBD2. Germline V gene sequence: CDR1 MGHRA, CDR2 YSYEKL. V gave up 3 bases and J gave up 5 bases; unmatched junction bases: 7. CDR3 length equals 14 residues. The CDR3 DNA reads TGCGCCAGCAGCCATAGAGGGGCGGGAGACGAGCAGTACTTC. The encoded protein is CASSHRGAGDEQYF.

The chain carries TRBV5-4 and TRBJ2-7; 13 nucleotides align to TRBD2. Germline assignment: CDR1 SGHNT and CDR2 YYREEE (reference sequence). The V and J ends lost 5 bases and 4 bases, in that order; junction bases with no gene match: 6. The CDR3 runs to 15 residues. The CDR3 coding sequence is TGTGCCAGCAGTGACGGGACTAGCGGGGTATACGAGCAGTACTTC. Translating gives CASSDGTSGVYEQYF.

This clone was observed a handful of times. V gene TRBV4-3 combines with J gene TRBJ1-2; a weak D match, TRBD1 (6 bases). Germline V gene lookup returns CDR1 LGHNA and CDR2 YSLEER. This CDR3 contains 16 residues. V was cut by 3 bases and J by 1 base, with 15 bases left in between. The CDR3 sequence is CASSQLTRGNNYGYTF. Here the CDR3 DNA reads TGCGCCAGCAGCCAGTTAACCAGGGGAAATAACTATGGCTACACCTTC.

This chain connects TRBV7-3 to TRBJ2-1; 8 nucleotides line up with TRBD2. The CDR3 is made up of 15 amino acids. Germline assignment: CDR1 SGHTA and CDR2 FQGTGA. With V trimmed by 6 bases and J by 0 bases, 4 bases remained unmatched. The CDR3, as DNA: TGTGCCAGCAGACAAAGCGGGAGCTCCTACAATGAGCAGTTCTTC. Translated, it gives CASRQSGSSYNEQFF.